This T cell receptor beta chain was observed in a study of T cell repertoires in cytomegalovirus infection. The overall study: Recently identified HLA-C-restricted CMV epitopes were used, and well-studied HLA-B-restricted CMV epitopes were used as well. CMV infection together with matching HLA type was indicated by public TCR beta signatures.

Trimming stripped 2 bases from V and 5 bases from J, with 10 bases between. CDR3 length equals 13 residues. Germline CDR1 and CDR2: SGHNT and YYREEE (reference sequence). TCRdb re-derived calls from the reads in MiXCR, one entry per CDR3 protein. The table includes some 500,000 distinct CDR3 sequences, 35% to 50% detected once. In the case of this clonotype: The target antigen is unknown.

The chain is built from TRBV5-4 and TRBJ2-5, with unresolved D. The source is a human donor in good health (CMV status not recorded). Some clones in this sample may be carry-over from other donors' samples. Sequences were derived from cultured PBMCs, sampled from culture after CMV antigen stimulation. CDR3 amino acids: CASSFEGRETQYF. The CDR3 nucleotides read TGTGCCAGCAGCTTCGAAGGACGGGAGACCCAGTACTTC.